This section outlines one T cell receptor (beta chain) sequence together with its context. Sequenced by immunoSEQ multiplex PCR; TCRdb stores in-frame clones only, minus some. The sample lists roughly 180,000 clones; approximately 82% were seen once. V lost 6 bases to trimming and J lost 2 bases; unmatched junction nucleotides: 2. The CDR3 has 13 residues. The germline gives CDR1 ENHRY, CDR2 SYGVKD. This sample is drawn from a study of blood T cell repertoires in COVID-19. The sequence derives from a man in his fifties or sixties who had recovered from COVID-19. The specimen sequenced was PBMCs or T cells enriched from blood (not recorded which). This rearrangement joins TRBV10-3 to TRBJ2-7; 9 bases align to TRBD1. This CDR3 is CAISGDRAYEQYF. DNA of the CDR3: TGTGCCATCAGCGGGGACAGGGCCTACGAGCAGTACTTC.